A single sample gave rise to the 10 T cell receptor beta chains below, sequenced in a study of blood T cell repertoires in COVID-19. Here immunoSEQ multiplex PCR was the method, and the copy in TCRdb shows in-frame clones only, minus some. The data show under 150,000 clones, approximately 85% seen once. What was sequenced was peripheral blood. These receptors were obtained from a man aged 35 to 55 with acute or convalescent COVID-19.

The chain carries TRBV7-9 and TRBJ1-6, with 10 bases identical to TRBD1. After removal of 3 bases from V and 6 bases from J, the junction contained 2 bases not matched to a gene. This CDR3 spans 15 amino acids. Looked up from germline, CDR1 is SEHNR and CDR2 is FQNEAQ (reference sequence). The CDR3 loop reads CASSFGTGVNSPLHF. In nucleotides, the CDR3 is TGTGCCAGCAGCTTCGGGACAGGGGTTAATTCACCCCTCCACTTT.

This chain joins TRBV30 and TRBJ2-5, with 7 bases fitting TRBD1. Per the germline V gene, CDR1 is GTSNPN and CDR2 is SVGIG (reference sequence). With 5 bases clipped from V and 1 base from J, the junction kept 1 base outside the gene matches. The CDR3 totals 12 residues. CDR3 nucleotide sequence: TGTGCCTGGGGGGACAGCCAAGAGACCCAGTACTTC. Residues: CAWGDSQETQYF.

The chain couples TRBV18 to TRBJ2-3; 11 nucleotides line up with TRBD2. There are 14 residues in the CDR3. Germline V lookup: CDR1 KGHSH, CDR2 LQKENI. The trim removed 3 bases at V and 5 bases at J, leaving 1 base unmatched. The chain's CDR3 is CASSPTSGVDTQYF. CDR3 sequence (DNA): TGTGCCAGCTCACCGACTAGCGGGGTAGATACGCAGTATTTT.

The rearrangement links TRBV10-3 to TRBJ2-3, with TRBD2 as a possible D gene (5 bases). Germline assignment: CDR1 ENHRY and CDR2 SYGVKD. The CDR3 length is 12 residues. With 10 bases removed from V and 5 bases from J, the gap between germline ends came to 13 bases. The CDR3 bases are TGTGCCACGGGCTTAGGGAGAGATACGCAGTATTTT. This sequence encodes CATGLGRDTQYF.

The V and J genes are TRBV29-1 and TRBJ1-2; no clear D. Germline CDR1 is SQVTM and CDR2 is ANQGSEA. The CDR3 spans 10 residues. Trimming left V 4 bases short and J 3 bases short, with 3 bases between. The CDR3 loop reads CSVADYGYTF. DNA for the CDR3: TGCAGCGTTGCGGACTATGGCTACACCTTC.

The rearrangement joins TRBV7-9 to TRBJ1-6; D remains ambiguous. V was trimmed by 5 bases and J by 7 bases, leaving 6 bases between them. CDR1 SEHNR and CDR2 FQNEAQ come from the germline V gene (reference sequence). The CDR3 length is 12 residues. The chain's CDR3 is CASSLGNSPLHF. The CDR3 DNA is TGTGCCAGCAGCCTTGGCAATTCACCCCTCCACTTT.

This chain uses TRBV24-1 with TRBJ2-1; 10 bases fit TRBD2. From germline, CDR1 is KGHDR and CDR2 SFDVKD. Trimming took 0 bases from V and 4 from J; bases not matched to a gene: 8. The CDR3 covers 18 residues. The CDR3 DNA is TGTGCCACCAGTGATTTGAGTTCCAGGACTAGCGGATACAATGAGCAGTTCTTC. Encoded protein: CATSDLSSRTSGYNEQFF.

The J gene is TRBJ1-2, the V gene TRBV29-1, with TRBD1 matching over 7 bases. The CDR3 runs to 13 residues. Germline V gives CDR1 SQVTM, CDR2 ANQGSEA. J lost 3 bases, V lost 1 base, and 2 bases had no gene match. CDR3 region: CSVEAQGDYGYTF. The CDR3 region has the DNA TGCAGCGTTGAAGCCCAGGGGGACTATGGCTACACCTTC.

The V and J genes are TRBV5-1 and TRBJ2-7; 7 nucleotides line up with TRBD2. The length of the CDR3 is 15 residues. Germline V lookup: CDR1 SGHRS, CDR2 YFSETQ. J lost 4 bases, V lost 3 bases, and 10 bases had no gene match. The CDR3 is CASSSGRTRDYEQYF. DNA for the CDR3: TGCGCCAGCAGCTCTGGACGGACTAGAGATTACGAGCAGTACTTC.

The chain employs TRBV7-3 and TRBJ2-3; 7 nucleotides line up with TRBD2. The V gene's germline CDR1 is SGHTA and CDR2 FQGTGA. CDR3 length: 16 residues. V gave up 3 bases and J gave up 6 bases; unmatched junction bases: 12. The CDR3 reads CASSFTSVGSMDTQYF. DNA of the CDR3: TGTGCCAGCAGCTTTACTAGCGTAGGTAGTATGGATACGCAGTATTTT.